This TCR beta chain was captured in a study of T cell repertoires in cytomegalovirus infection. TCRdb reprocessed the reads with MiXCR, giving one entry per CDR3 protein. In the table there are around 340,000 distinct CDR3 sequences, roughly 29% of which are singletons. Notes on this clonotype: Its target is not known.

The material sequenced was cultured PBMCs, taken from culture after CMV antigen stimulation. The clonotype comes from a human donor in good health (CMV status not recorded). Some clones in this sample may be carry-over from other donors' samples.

The CDR3 sequence: CASSMAQEGGETQYF. CDR3 DNA sequence: TGTGCCAGTAGTATGGCGCAGGAGGGGGGAGAGACCCAGTACTTC. The chain is built from TRBV19 and TRBJ2-5; D is tentatively TRBD1 or TRBD2 (6 bases each). CDR3 length: 15 residues. Per germline, CDR1 LNHDA and CDR2 SQIVND (reference sequence). The ends were cut back, 3 bases at V and 4 bases at J, with 15 bases in the middle.